These 19 T cell receptor beta chains share one sample of origin, sequenced in a study of blood T cell repertoires in COVID-19. TCRdb's copy holds only in-frame clones and misses some; the assay was immunoSEQ multiplex PCR. The sample includes approximately 77,000 clones, around 89% seen only once; the top ten take around 7%. Sequencing was carried out using peripheral blood. The source is a woman older than 75 with acute or convalescent COVID-19.

The V gene is TRBV4-1, the J gene TRBJ1-4, with D perhaps TRBD1 (6 bases). CDR3 length: 16 residues. The germline V gene encodes CDR1 MGHRA and CDR2 YSYEKL. With 0 bases removed from V and 8 bases from J, the gap between germline ends came to 16 bases. CDR3 coding DNA: TGCGCCAGCAGCCAAGATGGGACAATAAGAGGAGAAAAACTGTTTTTT. Translated, it gives CASSQDGTIRGEKLFF.

The CDR3 spells CASSPRSLNSYEQYF. CDR3 bases: TGTGCCAGCAGCCCCCGGAGCCTTAACTCCTACGAGCAGTACTTC. The gene calls are TRBV6-5 and TRBJ2-7; D is ambiguous. Per germline, CDR1 MNHEY and CDR2 SVGAGI. Trimming pared 6 bases from V and 0 bases from J, leaving 15 bases between. The CDR3 loop spans 15 amino acids.

The gene calls are TRBV4-2 and TRBJ2-3; 14 nucleotides match TRBD2. Per the germline V gene, CDR1 is LGHNA and CDR2 is YNFKEQ. The length of the CDR3 is 18 residues. The V segment lost 2 bases and the J segment 3 bases; nucleotides outside the gene matches: 7. The CDR3 bases are TGTGCCAGCAGCCAATCTCGGACTAGCGGGGGGCCAACAGATACGCAGTATTTT. Its protein product is CASSQSRTSGGPTDTQYF.

V and J are TRBV6-6 and TRBJ2-2; D perhaps matches TRBD1 (6 bases). This CDR3 has 15 amino acids. The V gene lost 4 bases and the J gene lost 0 bases, with 9 bases spanning the gap. Germline CDR1 MNHNY, CDR2 SVGAGI (reference sequence). The CDR3 nucleotides are TGTGCCAGCAGTTCAGGGGTGCCGAACACCGGGGAGCTGTTTTTT. Its protein is CASSSGVPNTGELFF.

A remark on this clone: A read error may account for a junction end that differs from germline. The genes are TRBV7-7 and TRBJ2-2; TRBD2 aligns across 10 bases. Germline loops: CDR1 SSHAT, CDR2 FNYEAQ (reference sequence). The CDR3 is made up of 18 amino acids. The CDR3 DNA reads as TGTGCTAGCAGCTTAAAGCCCAGCGGGGGGGCGTCAGGCGGGGAGCTGTTTTTT. Translated, it gives CASSLKPSGGASGGELFF.

The genes are TRBV9 and TRBJ2-5; D gene ambiguous. Germline CDR1 reads SGDLS; CDR2 reads YYNGEE. The CDR3 length is 15 residues. V gave up 3 bases and J gave up 4 bases, with 16 bases separating them. The CDR3 DNA follows: TGTGCCAGCAGCGGATCGGGTCTAACTGCAGAGACCCAGTACTTC. This sequence encodes CASSGSGLTAETQYF.

The chain recombines TRBV9 with TRBJ1-2; D is undetermined. Per the germline V gene, CDR1 is SGDLS and CDR2 is YYNGEE. This CDR3 comprises 13 residues. The germline V and J ends were trimmed by 0 bases and 4 bases, with 7 bases remaining between them. CDR3 residues: CASSVDGLYGYTF. In nucleotides, the CDR3 is TGTGCCAGCAGCGTAGACGGACTCTATGGCTACACCTTC.

The V gene is TRBV7-2, the J gene TRBJ2-3; 7 bases match TRBD1. CDR1 and CDR2 from the germline V gene are SGHTA and FQGNSA. The CDR3 runs to 16 residues. Trimming at V came to 5 bases and at J to 7 bases, leaving 15 bases not matched to a gene. The CDR3 DNA reads TGTGCCAGCAGCCCCTTTACCGTGACAGGGTTAAATACGCAGTATTTT. Its protein is CASSPFTVTGLNTQYF.

For the CDR3, the DNA is TGCGCCAGCAGCCAAGATCCGGGCAGGGGTAACTATGGCTACACCTTC. Its protein product is CASSQDPGRGNYGYTF. The chain combines TRBV4-3 with TRBJ1-2; possible D gene TRBD1, 6 bases. CDR3 length equals 16 residues. Trimming pared 0 bases from V and 1 base from J, leaving 12 bases between. Per germline, CDR1 LGHNA and CDR2 YSLEER.

V usage is TRBV9 and J usage is TRBJ1-1; possibly TRBD1 for D (6 bases). The germline V and J ends were trimmed by 2 bases and 5 bases, with 10 bases remaining between them. Per the germline V gene, CDR1 is SGDLS and CDR2 is YYNGEE. This CDR3 comprises 13 residues. CDR3 sequence reads: CASSVQGRTEAFF. CDR3 coding DNA: TGTGCCAGCAGCGTTCAGGGGCGGACTGAAGCTTTCTTT.

The V and J genes are TRBV7-9 and TRBJ2-3; 7 positions agree with TRBD1. This CDR3 comprises 15 residues. V lost 4 bases and J lost 4; bases outside the gene matches: 8. Looked up from germline, CDR1 is SEHNR and CDR2 is FQNEAQ (reference sequence). The CDR3 reads CASSSQTGPPDTQYF. As DNA, the CDR3 is TGTGCCAGCAGCTCACAGACAGGGCCCCCAGATACGCAGTATTTT.

This chain joins TRBV4-2 and TRBJ2-3, with TRBD2 identical over 12 bases. The CDR3 has 16 residues. Trimming removed 0 bases from V and 3 bases from J; junction bases left unmatched: 1. The germline CDR1 and CDR2 sequences are LGHNA and YNFKEQ. The DNA of the CDR3 is TGTGCCAGCAGCCAAGAACTAGCGGGGGGAACAGATACGCAGTATTTT. It yields the protein CASSQELAGGTDTQYF.

The V gene is TRBV5-1, the J gene TRBJ2-2; 14 bases map to TRBD2. This CDR3 has 16 residues. Germline V CDR1 and CDR2: SGHRS, YFSETQ. V gave up 4 bases and J gave up 5 bases; unmatched junction bases: 4. The DNA of the CDR3 is TGCGCCAGCAGCCCCCGGACTAGCGGGGGGACCGGGGAGCTGTTTTTT. Translated, it gives CASSPRTSGGTGELFF.

The CDR3 DNA reads TGTGCCAGCAGTCCCCGGGGGAATAGCAATCAGCCCCAGCATTTT. Translating it yields CASSPRGNSNQPQHF. The chain joins TRBV6-5 to TRBJ1-5; D might be TRBD1 (5 bases). Trimming removed 5 bases at V and 0 bases at J, with 11 bases between. CDR1 is MNHEY, CDR2 SVGAGI, per germline. The CDR3 sequence is 15 residues long.

CDR3 loop: CASSMSAGVSHYGYTF. CDR3 DNA: TGTGCCAGTAGTATGTCGGCCGGGGTCAGTCACTATGGCTACACCTTC. The rearrangement links TRBV19 to TRBJ1-2; D ambiguous. V lost 3 bases and J lost 3, with 17 bases in between. Germline V CDR1 and CDR2: LNHDA, SQIVND (reference sequence). The CDR3 has 16 amino acids.

The chain links TRBV3-1 (or the pseudogene TRBV3-2) to TRBJ2-1, with 9 bases identical to TRBD2. V lost 1 base, J lost 3 bases, and 4 bases stayed unmatched. Germline V gene sequence: CDR1 LGHDT, CDR2 YNNKEL (reference sequence). The CDR3 sequence is 16 residues long. The CDR3, as DNA: TGTGCCAGCAGCCAAGTCCGACTAGCGGACTACAATGAGCAGTTCTTC. It encodes CASSQVRLADYNEQFF.

This chain connects TRBV19 to TRBJ2-1; TRBD1 agrees at 9 bases. V lost 5 bases, J lost 8 bases, and 13 bases stayed unmatched. Per germline, CDR1 LNHDA and CDR2 SQIVND (reference sequence). CDR3 length: 16 residues. As DNA, the CDR3 is TGTGCCAGTAGTCCCACAGGGGGCGGAGTGAGATATGAGCAGTTCTTC. Translating it yields CASSPTGGGVRYEQFF.

This chain uses TRBV6-2 or TRBV6-3 with TRBJ1-5; D gene uncertain. Germline V gene lookup returns CDR1 MNHEY and CDR2 SVGEGT. The V end was cut by 5 bases, the J end by 4 bases, with 12 bases between. The CDR3 is made up of 14 amino acids. CDR3 coding DNA: TGTGCCAGCAGTCCCTGGGCAGGAAATCAGCCCCAGCATTTT. Protein: CASSPWAGNQPQHF.

This chain joins TRBV6-5 and TRBJ2-1; TRBD2 might be the D (6 bases). The ends were cut back, 2 bases at V and 0 bases at J, with 11 bases in the middle. This CDR3 is built from 16 residues. Germline loops: CDR1 MNHEY, CDR2 SVGAGI. CDR3 loop: CASSYKAGPSYNEQFF. CDR3 DNA: TGTGCCAGCAGTTACAAGGCGGGACCCTCCTACAATGAGCAGTTCTTC.